The rows below give T cell receptor beta chains drawn from one sample of a study of CD8 T cells in Susac syndrome. From the immunoSEQ multiplex PCR reads, TCRdb called clonotypes with MiXCR, one entry per CDR3 protein. The profile shows nearly 200,000 distinct CDR3 sequences, nearly 95% of them singletons. Sequencing input: CD4+ T cells from PBMCs. These receptors all come from a human donor with multiple sclerosis. CDR3s include the opening cysteine and the closing phenylalanine or tryptophan. D genes are given only for firm matches.

TRBJ2-7 | - | TRBV20-1 | TGCAGTGCTAGGGGCAGGGGCTCCTACGAGCAGTACTTC | CSARGRGSYEQYF
TRBJ1-1 | TRBD1 | TRBV7-8 | TGTGCCAGCAGGCGGGGACAGGGCTGGGACACTGAAGCTTTCTTT | CASRRGQGWDTEAFF
TRBJ1-2 | - | TRBV25-1 | TGTGCCAGCAGTGAGACCGACAAGTTCTATGGCTACACCTTC | CASSETDKFYGYTF
TRBJ2-3 | - | TRBV6-6 | TGTGCCAGCAGAGTTATGTCGTCGGATACGCAGTATTTT | CASRVMSSDTQYF
TRBJ1-2 | TRBD1 | TRBV20-1 | TGCAGTGCCTGGGACAGCTATCATGGCTACACCTTC | CSAWDSYHGYTF
TRBJ2-6 | - | TRBV2 | TGTGCCAGCAGTGAAGCGGGCAGGGGCGACGTCCTGACTTTC | CASSEAGRGDVLTF
TRBJ1-1 | - | TRBV29-1 | TGCAGCGTTGAAGTTCGGGGGCGGGACACTGAAGCTTTCTTT | CSVEVRGRDTEAFF
TRBJ2-7 | TRBD2 | TRBV27 | TGTGCCAGCAGTCGGACGGGGGGAGCCTACGAGCAGTACTTC | CASSRTGGAYEQYF
TRBJ2-1 | TRBD2 | TRBV5-1 | TGCGCCAGCAGCTTGGAGGCTAGCGGCGTGGGAGAGCAGTTCTTC | CASSLEASGVGEQFF
TRBJ2-1 | TRBD1 | TRBV9 | TGTGCCAGCAGCACAGGGGGGTACAATGAGCAGTTCTTC | CASSTGGYNEQFF
TRBJ1-5 | - | TRBV9 | TGTGCCAGCAGCGGGGGGCGTAGCAATCAGCCCCAGCATTTT | CASSGGRSNQPQHF
TRBJ2-5 | TRBD1 | TRBV20-1 | TGCAGTGCTAGAGAGGGACAGGGTGGAGAGACCCAGTACTTC | CSAREGQGGETQYF